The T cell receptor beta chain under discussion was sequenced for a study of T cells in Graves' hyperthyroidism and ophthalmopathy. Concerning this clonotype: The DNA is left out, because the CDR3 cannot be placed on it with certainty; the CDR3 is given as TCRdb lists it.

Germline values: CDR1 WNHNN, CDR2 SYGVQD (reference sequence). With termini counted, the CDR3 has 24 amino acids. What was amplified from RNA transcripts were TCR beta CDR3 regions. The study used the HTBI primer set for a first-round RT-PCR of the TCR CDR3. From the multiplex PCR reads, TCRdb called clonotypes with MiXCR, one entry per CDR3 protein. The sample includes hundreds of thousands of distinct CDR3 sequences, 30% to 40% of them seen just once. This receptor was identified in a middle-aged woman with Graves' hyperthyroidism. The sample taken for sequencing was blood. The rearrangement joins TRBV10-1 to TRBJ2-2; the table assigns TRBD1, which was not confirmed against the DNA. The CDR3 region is CASSGGRTGANVLTFGAGTGELFF.